This is a list of T cell receptor beta chains from one sample in a study of T-cell reconstitution after alpha-beta-depleted transplantation in children. In TCRdb, the PCR reads were re-called with MiXCR into one record per CDR3 protein. The table lists 98,000 or so distinct CDR3 sequences, about 6% of them singletons. The specimen was PBMCs, mostly from graft donor cells, collected 360 days after TCRalphabeta/CD19-depleted stem cell transplant. These receptors originate from a male patient aged 2-10 years who had a stem cell transplant for acute lymphoblastic leukemia, so the T cells may come from the graft donor. Both conserved end residues are part of each CDR3. D genes are given only for firm matches. Part of the rows lack a size; the others show once, few, many or a class for expanded clones.

len,abundance,d_gene,v_gene,j_gene,CDR3aa,CDR3nt
14,many,-,TRBV21-1,TRBJ2-7,CASRSEYRGRGQYF,TGTGCCAGCAGATCGGAATACAGGGGGCGCGGGCAGTACTTC
14,many,TRBD1,TRBV28,TRBJ1-4,CASSPTGEEEKLFF,TGTGCCAGCAGTCCGACAGGGGAGGAAGAAAAACTGTTTTTT
14,many,-,TRBV12-3/TRBV12-4,TRBJ1-5,CASQEGGGNQPQHF,TGTGCCAGCCAGGAAGGGGGAGGCAATCAGCCCCAGCATTTT
14,-,-,TRBV10-3,TRBJ1-2,CAISDHGRPDGYTF,TGTGCCATCAGTGATCACGGGAGGCCGGACGGCTACACCTTC
14,many,TRBD1,TRBV4-3,TRBJ2-7,CASSHGQGIHEQYF,TGCGCCAGCAGTCACGGACAGGGGATCCACGAGCAGTACTTC
14,few,-,TRBV27,TRBJ2-7,CASSSRGPRGEQYF,TGTGCCAGCAGTTCCCGGGGGCCGAGGGGCGAGCAGTACTTC
15,many,-,TRBV4-2,TRBJ2-3,CASSQGFTDTDTQYF,TGTGCCAGCAGCCAAGGCTTTACCGACACAGATACGCAGTATTTT
14,many,TRBD1,TRBV5-1,TRBJ1-5,CASSPGQGDQPQHF,TGCGCCAGCAGTCCTGGACAGGGGGATCAGCCCCAGCATTTT
16,few,-,TRBV14,TRBJ2-7,CASSQDPPQGNNEQYF,TGTGCCAGCAGCCAAGACCCGCCTCAGGGGAACAACGAGCAGTACTTC
15,-,TRBD2,TRBV28,TRBJ2-5,CASSPAGGGQETQYF,TGTGCCAGCAGCCCAGCGGGAGGCGGGCAAGAGACCCAGTACTTC
13,many,TRBD2,TRBV27,TRBJ2-2,CASSSGLAGPLFF,TGTGCCAGCAGTTCGGGACTAGCGGGGCCCCTGTTTTTT
15,many,TRBD1,TRBV9,TRBJ1-5,CASSVDGQGAGPQHF,TGTGCCAGCAGCGTAGACGGACAGGGGGCAGGGCCCCAGCATTTT
15,many,-,TRBV9,TRBJ1-4,CASSVDGRLGEKLFF,TGTGCCAGCAGCGTAGACGGGAGGCTGGGGGAAAAACTGTTTTTT
14,many,TRBD1,TRBV7-9,TRBJ2-1,CASSPDRAKNEQFF,TGTGCCAGCAGCCCGGACAGGGCTAAAAATGAGCAGTTCTTC
17,-,TRBD2,TRBV6-5,TRBJ2-5,CASSYSSGGRVLNTQYF,TGTGCCAGCAGTTACTCCTCGGGAGGCAGGGTACTTAATACCCAGTACTTC
15,-,-,TRBV2,TRBJ2-7,CASTSDRTFTDEQYF,TGTGCCAGCACAAGTGACAGGACTTTTACGGACGAGCAGTACTTC
12,few,-,TRBV7-9,TRBJ2-6,CALQTGANVLTF,TGTGCCCTACAGACTGGGGCCAACGTCCTGACTTTC
15,few,-,TRBV27,TRBJ1-2,CASSLGGAPFYGYTF,TGTGCCAGCAGTTTAGGGGGGGCTCCGTTTTATGGCTACACCTTC
15,few,-,TRBV6-5,TRBJ1-3,CASSYSGFSGNTIYF,TGTGCCAGCAGTTACTCGGGATTCTCTGGAAACACCATATATTTT
14,many,-,TRBV7-2,TRBJ2-5,CASSLNGGEETQYF,TGTGCCAGCAGCTTAAATGGAGGGGAAGAGACCCAGTACTTC
14,few,-,TRBV10-2,TRBJ2-2,CATAPFENTGELFF,TGCGCCACCGCCCCTTTTGAGAACACCGGGGAGCTGTTTTTT
15,few,TRBD1,TRBV6-1,TRBJ2-5,CASSRGATGMETQYF,TGTGCCAGCAGTAGAGGCGCGACAGGGATGGAGACCCAGTACTTC
14,-,-,TRBV18,TRBJ2-3,CASSPVNGSDTQYF,TGTGCCAGCTCACCGGTGAATGGTTCAGATACGCAGTATTTT
17,-,-,TRBV18,TRBJ1-3,CASSPKTQGGSGNTIYF,TGTGCCAGCTCACCGAAAACACAGGGCGGCTCTGGAAACACCATATATTTT
12,many,-,TRBV20-1,TRBJ1-5,CSARDRTPTQHF,TGCAGTGCTAGAGATAGGACCCCGACCCAGCATTTT
16,many,-,TRBV25-1,TRBJ2-1,CASSDSAGRVGNEQFF,TGTGCCAGCAGTGATTCAGCGGGCAGGGTGGGCAATGAGCAGTTCTTC
13,-,-,TRBV28,TRBJ2-1,CASSFYRVNEQFF,TGTGCCAGCAGTTTTTACAGGGTCAATGAGCAGTTCTTC
16,-,TRBD2,TRBV7-9,TRBJ2-1,CASQGLAGKTYNEQFF,TGTGCCAGCCAAGGACTAGCGGGGAAAACCTACAATGAGCAGTTCTTC
15,many,-,TRBV5-1,TRBJ1-5,CASSLEGGSNQPQHF,TGCGCCAGCAGCTTGGAAGGGGGAAGCAATCAGCCCCAGCATTTT
15,many,TRBD1,TRBV4-3,TRBJ2-7,CASSLGTAFYYEQYF,TGCGCCAGCAGCCTTGGGACAGCCTTCTACTACGAGCAGTACTTC
15,few,-,TRBV27,TRBJ2-2,CASSPYREDSGELFF,TGTGCCAGCAGTCCATACAGGGAGGACAGCGGGGAGCTGTTTTTT
15,few,-,TRBV7-6,TRBJ2-7,CASSLEGGALYEQYF,TGTGCCAGCAGCTTAGAAGGCGGGGCCCTCTACGAGCAGTACTTC
16,-,TRBD1,TRBV28,TRBJ2-7,CASSLVRGRVFREQYF,TGTGCCAGCAGTTTGGTAAGGGGGCGAGTATTTCGAGAGCAGTACTTC
17,many,TRBD1,TRBV2,TRBJ2-1,CASSEDPDRGSYNEQFF,TGTGCCAGCAGTGAAGACCCGGACAGGGGCTCCTACAATGAGCAGTTCTTC
15,few,-,TRBV11-2,TRBJ1-5,CASSLSPGALQPQHF,TGTGCCAGCAGCTTAAGCCCAGGGGCCCTTCAGCCCCAGCATTTT
14,few,-,TRBV7-2,TRBJ2-7,CASRAPGARYEQYF,TGTGCCAGCAGGGCCCCCGGGGCCCGGTACGAGCAGTACTTC
11,many,-,TRBV14,TRBJ2-4,CASSQGDIQYF,TGTGCCAGCAGCCAAGGAGACATTCAGTACTTC
13,many,-,TRBV7-2,TRBJ2-5,CASKWGARETQYF,TGTGCCAGCAAGTGGGGGGCGCGGGAGACCCAGTACTTC
14,many,-,TRBV9,TRBJ2-2,CASSVEGGPGELFF,TGTGCCAGCAGCGTAGAGGGGGGTCCCGGGGAGCTGTTTTTT
16,-,-,TRBV7-2,TRBJ1-6,CASSPDRPTYNSPLHF,TGTGCCAGCAGCCCCGACAGGCCGACCTATAATTCACCCCTCCACTTT